The rows below give T cell receptor beta chains drawn from one sample of a study of shared clonotypes between healthy human individuals. Method: immunoSEQ multiplex PCR; TCRdb's copy keeps in-frame clones and lacks some. The sample consists of about 980,000 clones, 60% to 85% of them appearing once. Source material: memory CD4+ T cells sorted from blood. Every receptor here comes from a man younger than 30 in good health. CDR3s leave out the opening cysteine and the closing phenylalanine or tryptophan.

>TRBJ1-4|TRBV30
AWSSRQGEKLF
>TRBJ1-1|TRBV5-1
ASSVDRAAEAF
>TRBJ2-7|TRBV7-8
ASSLGPPTLYEQY
>TRBJ2-3|TRBV10-1
ASSEVPGTQY
>TRBJ1-1|TRBV7-2
ASSSYFNTEAF
>TRBJ2-1|TRBV7-8
ASSLSSGAYNEQF
>TRBJ1-5|TRBV7-2
ASSSPTGDQPQH
>TRBJ2-1|TRBV11-3
ASSLGTSGGAGEQF
>TRBJ1-1|TRBV10-3
AISAFRDTEAF
>TRBJ1-6|TRBV27
ASSLTPPSPGNSPLH
>TRBJ1-6|TRBV6-5
ASTYWRGRNSPLH
>TRBJ2-2|TRBV4-1
ASSQEGGGNTGELF
>TRBJ1-1|TRBV28
ASSFSPGARVAF
>TRBJ2-7|TRBV9
ASSAHGQSSYEQY
>TRBJ2-5|TRBV10-1
ASSAGDQETQY
>TRBJ2-1|TRBV30
AWGRGQGQF
>TRBJ1-4|TRBV6-6
ASSYSAQEVGEKLF
>TRBJ2-7|TRBV6-5
ASSQSGLATGEQY
>TRBJ2-5|TRBV4-1
ASSQDRRGAGETQY
>TRBJ1-2|TRBV11-2
ASSPLGTNYGYT
>TRBJ1-2|TRBV5-4
ASTMTGWGYGYT
>TRBJ1-6|TRBV7-2
ASSLTGGTWNSPLH
>TRBJ2-7|TRBV2
ASRTTGGNEQY
>TRBJ2-7|TRBV18
ASSPGQGGAYEQY
>TRBJ2-3|TRBV5-1
ASSDPGQGRDTQY
>TRBJ2-2|TRBV5-4
ASSPGGVTGELF
>TRBJ2-7|TRBV6-6
ASSSPTGFSYEQY
>TRBJ2-3|TRBV11-2
ASSLAGDTQY
>TRBJ2-1|TRBV6-5
ASSYSPGPLYNEQF
>TRBJ1-2|TRBV7-2
ASSQQRTGGNYGYT
>TRBJ1-6|TRBV2
ASRAGTGPSPLH
>TRBJ1-3|TRBV30
AWSVRSGTSGNTIY
>TRBJ2-1|TRBV6-5
ASSSLGSHNEQF
>TRBJ2-2|TRBV28
ASSLQLHPKAPNTGELF
>TRBJ2-1|TRBV7-9
ASSLTWGEVSYNEQF
>TRBJ2-3|TRBV29-1
SGVAGGTDTQY
>TRBJ2-3|TRBV10-3
AISGSGADTQY
>TRBJ1-1|TRBV6-1
ASSGGTANTEAF
>TRBJ2-7|TRBV6-4
ASRGTRDCYEQY
>TRBJ1-1|TRBV6-4
ASSAQRNTEAF
>TRBJ1-1|TRBV27
ASSLTSLNTEAF
>TRBJ2-3|TRBV7-2
ASSLSGGSTDTQY
>TRBJ2-3|TRBV5-1
ASSLTGSAGTDTQY
>TRBJ1-1|TRBV4-3
ASSQDMGTEAF
>TRBJ2-4|TRBV25-1
ASRGGGLGAKNIQY
>TRBJ1-1|TRBV25-1
ASTLRGNTEAF
>TRBJ1-1|TRBV30
AWSNRGRRTEAF
>TRBJ1-1|TRBV10-1
ASSESGTTNTEAF
>TRBJ2-1|TRBV19
ASNSGAWGNEQF
>TRBJ2-6|TRBV28
ASNLNSGANVLT
>TRBJ1-1|TRBV5-6
ASSFPGTEAF
>TRBJ2-7|TRBV18
ASSPGLPKNNYEQY
>TRBJ2-5|TRBV28
ASSRGAPGAQY
>TRBJ2-1|TRBV15
ATSRIAGRGDEQF
>TRBJ2-1|TRBV27
ASSPYGGRYNEQF
>TRBJ2-5|TRBV4-1
ASRAGPQGAQETQY
>TRBJ1-4|TRBV19
ASSILGAEGGGLF
>TRBJ2-5|TRBV5-6
ASSLYGQGARETQY
>TRBJ1-1|TRBV27
ASSLRGGNTEAF